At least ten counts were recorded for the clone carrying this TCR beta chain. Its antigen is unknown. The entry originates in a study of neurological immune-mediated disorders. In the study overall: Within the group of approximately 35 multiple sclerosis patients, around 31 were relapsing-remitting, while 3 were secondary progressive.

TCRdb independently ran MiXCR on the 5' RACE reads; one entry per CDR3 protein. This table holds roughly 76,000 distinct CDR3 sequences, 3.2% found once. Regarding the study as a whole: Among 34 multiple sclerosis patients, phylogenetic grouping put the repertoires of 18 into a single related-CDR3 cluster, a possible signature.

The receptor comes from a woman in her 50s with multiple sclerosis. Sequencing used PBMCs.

CDR3 sequence (DNA): TGCGCCAGCAGCTTCGGAAGTAGGGCAGATACGCAGTATTTT. The encoded protein is CASSFGSRADTQYF. The chain combines TRBV5-1 with TRBJ2-3; D is unclear. The CDR3 is 14 amino acids. Germline V lookup: CDR1 SGHRS, CDR2 YFSETQ. Deletions cut 2 bases from V and 4 bases from J, with 11 bases between.